These T cell receptor beta chains were read from a single sample in a study of T cell repertoires in cytomegalovirus infection. TCRdb redid the calling of the reads with MiXCR, one entry per CDR3 protein. The data show 350,000 to 400,000 distinct CDR3 sequences, about 35% seen once. The antigens these receptors bind are not known. The sequencing used cultured PBMCs, collected from culture after CMV antigen stimulation. These receptors originate from a human donor in good health (CMV status not recorded). Some clones in this sample may be carry-over from other donors' samples. Each CDR3 is given with its conserved first and last residue. Fields, in order: V gene, D gene, clone size, J gene, CDR3 DNA, CDR3 protein. D genes are given only for firm matches. Size is stated for part of the rows, as once, few or many counts, or as a class when the clone is expanded.

>TRBV5-1|-|-|TRBJ1-1
TGCGCCAGCAGCTTGGCCAGGGGAGGTAACATGAACACTGAAGCTTTCTTT
CASSLARGGNMNTEAFF
>TRBV4-3|TRBD1|-|TRBJ1-3
TGCGCCAGCAGCCAAGAGACAGGGTCTGGAAACACCATATATTTT
CASSQETGSGNTIYF
>TRBV19|-|few|TRBJ2-3
TGTGCCAGTAGTATCGTCAGGGCAGATACGCAGTATTTT
CASSIVRADTQYF
>TRBV7-2|-|many|TRBJ2-4
TGTGCCAGCAGCTTAGACGGAGAAAACATTCAGTACTTC
CASSLDGENIQYF
>TRBV5-1|TRBD2|-|TRBJ2-1
TGCGCCAGCAGCGTTCGACTAGCGGGAGGATCATACAATGAGCAGTTCTTC
CASSVRLAGGSYNEQFF
>TRBV6-2/TRBV6-3|TRBD2|few|TRBJ2-1
TGTGCCAGCCTCGGGACTAGCGGGAGTTGGAGCTCCTACAATGAGCAGTTCTTC
CASLGTSGSWSSYNEQFF
>TRBV11-3|TRBD1|once|TRBJ1-6
TGTGCCAGCAGCTATGACGGGACAGGGTCTTCACCCCTCCACTTT
CASSYDGTGSSPLHF
>TRBV6-4|TRBD1|-|TRBJ2-7
TGTGCCAGCAGTCCCTTACCGGGACAGGGGTATGGAGAGCAGTACTTC
CASSPLPGQGYGEQYF
>TRBV7-2|-|-|TRBJ2-3
TGTGCCAGCAGCTTAGAGGCCTACGGGAGACGAGGTACGCAGTATTTT
CASSLEAYGRRGTQYF
>TRBV27|-|few|TRBJ2-1
TGTGCCAGCAGCTCCGACCAGAGGAACAATGAGCAGTTCTTC
CASSSDQRNNEQFF
>TRBV12-3/TRBV12-4|-|few|TRBJ2-3
TGTGCCAGCGCCGGGAGGGGACAGGGATTAGTTAGAGGCACAGATACGCAGTATTTT
CASAGRGQGLVRGTDTQYF
>TRBV28|-|-|TRBJ1-1
TGTGCCAGCCAGAGGTCCCCTGAAGCTTTCTTT
CASQRSPEAFF
>TRBV6-5|-|-|TRBJ1-1
TGTGCCAGCAGGGTCAGCCTGGCCCTAAAAGCAGACACTGAAGCTTTCTTT
CASRVSLALKADTEAFF
>TRBV7-9|-|many|TRBJ2-5
TGTGCCAGCAGCTTACAGCAAGAGACCCAGTACTTC
CASSLQQETQYF
>TRBV6-6|TRBD2|few|TRBJ2-1
TGTGCCAGCCGGACTAGCGGGCCGAACAATGAGCAGTTCTTC
CASRTSGPNNEQFF
>TRBV7-2|TRBD1|-|TRBJ1-2
TGTGCCAGCAGCTTCGGGACAGCGACTAGTCGAATCTATGGCTACACCTTC
CASSFGTATSRIYGYTF
>TRBV7-9|-|-|TRBJ1-5
TGTGCCAGCAGCTTAGGAGATTATAGCAATCAGCCCCAGCATTTT
CASSLGDYSNQPQHF
>TRBV7-3|TRBD1|-|TRBJ2-3
TGTGCCAGCAGCCACCAGGGGGACACAGATACGCAGTATTTT
CASSHQGDTDTQYF
>TRBV4-3|TRBD1|-|TRBJ2-1
TGCGCCAGCAGCCAGACCCGGGGACAGGGGTCAAATGAGCAGTTCTTC
CASSQTRGQGSNEQFF
>TRBV7-2|-|many|TRBJ2-5
TGTGCCAGCAGCCCCAGGCGCGGCGAGATGGAGACCCAGTACTTC
CASSPRRGEMETQYF
>TRBV12-3/TRBV12-4|-|few|TRBJ1-5
TGTGCCAGCAGGCGGGACACTAGCAATCAGCCCCAGCATTTT
CASRRDTSNQPQHF
>TRBV12-3/TRBV12-4|-|few|TRBJ2-7
TGTGCCAGCAGCTGGAACAGTGCAGGCGAGCAGTACTTC
CASSWNSAGEQYF
>TRBV30|TRBD1|-|TRBJ1-2
TGTGCCTGGAAGGGACAGTCATATGGCTACACCTTC
CAWKGQSYGYTF
>TRBV2|TRBD2|-|TRBJ2-5
TGTGCCAGCAGTGAAGATAGCGGGAGGTCAGAGACCCAGTACTTC
CASSEDSGRSETQYF
>TRBV20-1|-|-|TRBJ2-3
TGCAGTGCCGCTAAGAGAATAAGCACAGATACGCAGTATTTT
CSAAKRISTDTQYF
>TRBV7-2|-|many|TRBJ1-2
TGTGCCAGCAGCTTAGAGGCTGGGCAGGGCTATGGCTACACCTTC
CASSLEAGQGYGYTF